One and the same sample provided the 20 T cell receptor beta chains below, sequenced in a study of blood T cell repertoires in COVID-19. Only in-frame clones appear in the TCRdb table, and some are missing; sequencing was by immunoSEQ multiplex PCR. The table has 80,000 or so clones, about 92% seen once; the top ten hold roughly 1%. The source material was peripheral blood. Receptors originate from a woman aged 50 to 60 in a cohort sampled during active COVID-19.

This rearrangement joins TRBV19 to TRBJ2-1, with 9 bases aligning to TRBD1. Germline V CDR1 and CDR2: LNHDA, SQIVND (reference sequence). The CDR3 totals 15 residues. Unmatched junction bases numbered 4, after V lost 5 bases and J lost 2 bases. This chain's CDR3 is CASSATGGAYNEQFF. The CDR3 bases are TGTGCCAGTAGTGCCACAGGGGGCGCCTACAATGAGCAGTTCTTC.

V and J are TRBV3-1 (or the pseudogene TRBV3-2) and TRBJ1-1, with D possibly TRBD1 on 6 matching bases. V was cut by 3 bases and J by 0 bases, with 11 bases left in between. Germline assignment: CDR1 LGHDT and CDR2 YNNKEL (reference sequence). The CDR3 loop spans 15 amino acids. DNA of the CDR3: TGTGCCAGCAGCCACAATCCAGGGGTGAACACTGAAGCTTTCTTT. Translation gives CASSHNPGVNTEAFF.

The chain has TRBV27 and TRBJ2-7; 9 bases are a match to TRBD2. The CDR3 loop spans 15 amino acids. The ends lost 5 bases at V and 1 base at J; junction bases unmatched: 6. Germline CDR1 and CDR2: MNHEY and SMNVEV (reference sequence). The CDR3 nucleotides are TGTGCCAGCAGTAGTTTTAGCGGGGGTTCCTACGAGCAGTACTTC. It is translated as CASSSFSGGSYEQYF.

The rearrangement links TRBV19 to TRBJ1-1, with a tentative D call TRBD1 (5 bases). CDR1 LNHDA and CDR2 SQIVND come from the germline V gene (reference sequence). V lost 4 bases and J 7 bases, leaving 22 bases between the germline ends. This CDR3 has 16 amino acids. CDR3 protein: CASSKAGGFGENEAFF. CDR3 nucleotides: TGTGCCAGTAGTAAGGCCGGGGGGTTTGGGGAGAATGAAGCTTTCTTT. Using reference TRBV19 and TRBJ1-1 for the parts outside the CDR3, the full variable domain is DGGITQSPKYLFRKEGQNVTLSCEQNLNHDAMYWYRQDPGQGLRLIYYSQIVNDFQKGDIAEGYSVSREKKESFPLTVTSAQKNPTAFYLCASSKAGGFGENEAFFGQGTRLTVV.

The rearrangement joins TRBV3-1 (or the pseudogene TRBV3-2) to TRBJ1-3; TRBD1 agrees at 7 bases. J lost 0 bases, V lost 8 bases, and 4 bases had no gene match. The V gene's germline CDR1 is LGHDT and CDR2 YNNKEL (reference sequence). This CDR3 spans 14 amino acids. The CDR3 loop is CASGRDSSGNTIYF. The CDR3 region has the DNA TGTGCCAGCGGCCGGGACAGCTCTGGAAACACCATATATTTT.

This clone was seen just once. The chain recombines TRBV21-1 with TRBJ2-7; the DNA was not used to check the table's D call, TRBD2. TRBV21-1 is designated a pseudogene. The CDR3 consists of 15 residues. CDR3 DNA sequence: TGTGCCAGCAGCAATTCTCGGGTCCCCTCCTACGAGCAGTACTTC. Translating it yields CASSNSRVPSYEQYF.

This chain joins TRBV5-1 and TRBJ1-1, with D perhaps TRBD1 (5 bases). This CDR3 has 13 residues. From germline, CDR1 is SGHRS and CDR2 YFSETQ. V was pared by 3 bases and J by 3 bases, with 9 bases between. Written as DNA, the CDR3 is TGCGCCAGCAGCTCCCGGGGGGACACTGAAGCTTTCTTT. Residues: CASSSRGDTEAFF.

The rearrangement links TRBV19 to TRBJ1-1; no reliable D call. CDR3 length: 14 amino acids. V was shortened by 7 bases and J by 4 bases, with 16 bases between the two germline ends. Germline assignment: CDR1 LNHDA and CDR2 SQIVND (reference sequence). CDR3 loop: CASTPPRGITEAFF. The CDR3 nucleotides are TGTGCCAGTACTCCCCCCCGAGGGATCACTGAAGCTTTCTTT.

This clone was seen just once. The genes are TRBV27 and TRBJ1-1; D gene unclear. There are 15 residues in the CDR3. Germline-derived CDR1 and CDR2 are MNHEY and SMNVEV (reference sequence). V was clipped by 6 bases and J by 1 base, with 15 bases between them. The CDR3 reads CASSHTVAGNTEAFF. The CDR3 bases are TGTGCCAGCAGCCACACCGTCGCGGGGAACACTGAAGCTTTCTTT.

The chain joins TRBV11-2 to TRBJ2-5; no reliable D call. The CDR3 extends over 14 amino acids. Deletions cut 2 bases from V and 1 base from J, with 8 bases between. Germline-derived CDR1 and CDR2 are SGHAT and FQNNGV. The CDR3, as DNA: TGTGCCAGCAGCTTAAACAGTCTCCAAGAGACCCAGTACTTC. Translating gives CASSLNSLQETQYF.

This chain uses TRBV7-3 with TRBJ1-1, with TRBD1 matching over 8 bases. Germline V gene sequence: CDR1 SGHTA, CDR2 FQGTGA. The CDR3 spans 14 residues. V lost 3 bases and J lost 8; bases outside the gene matches: 8. The CDR3 DNA follows: TGTGCCAGCAGCTTCTCACAGGGGGACGACGAAGCTTTCTTT. This codes for CASSFSQGDDEAFF.

The chain links TRBV18 to TRBJ1-5; the D is unclear. Looked up from germline, CDR1 is KGHSH and CDR2 is LQKENI. This CDR3 spans 15 amino acids. V lost 2 bases and J lost 3, with 11 bases in between. The CDR3 loop is CASSPSTRFNQPQHF. CDR3 DNA sequence: TGTGCCAGCTCACCAAGTACCAGGTTCAATCAGCCCCAGCATTTT.

In its sample, this clone was seen once. This chain links TRBV19 with TRBJ2-3, with D possibly matching TRBD1 (7 bases). In germline, CDR1 is LNHDA, CDR2 SQIVND (reference sequence). The CDR3 has 17 amino acids. Trimming shortened V by 4 bases and J by 6 bases, and 23 bases separated the two germline ends. The chain's CDR3 is CASSTRRDSSPRDTQYF. The CDR3 coding sequence is TGTGCCAGTAGTACCCGGAGGGACAGTTCCCCCAGGGATACGCAGTATTTT.

V usage is TRBV7-9 and J usage is TRBJ1-4; D is unclear. In germline, CDR1 is SEHNR, CDR2 FQNEAQ (reference sequence). V lost 6 bases and J lost 4, with 9 bases in between. The CDR3 covers 13 residues. CDR3 in DNA: TGTGCCAGCAGGCGGGAGGGTAATGAAAAACTGTTTTTT. Translating gives CASRREGNEKLFF.

V and J are TRBV7-2 and TRBJ1-3; D remains ambiguous. V lost 3 bases, J lost 7 bases, and 7 bases lay in between. The CDR3 covers 12 residues. Looked up from germline, CDR1 is SGHTA and CDR2 is FQGNSA. CDR3 in amino acids: CASSLPGNTIYF. The CDR3, as DNA: TGTGCCAGCAGCTTGCCCGGGAACACCATATATTTT.

This clone was counted once. The junction and the germline gene differ at one end; a read error may be behind it. This chain uses TRBV7-7 with TRBJ2-1; weak D call: TRBD1 (5 bases). The CDR3 runs 15 residues. Germline V CDR1 and CDR2: SSHAT, FNYEAQ (reference sequence). Here the CDR3 reads CASSLAAGAKNEQFF. DNA for the CDR3: TGTGCTAGCAGCTTAGCTGCTGGGGCGAAAAATGAGCAGTTCTTC.

The chain recombines TRBV6-5 with TRBJ2-6; possibly TRBD2 for D (5 bases). The CDR3 sequence is 13 residues long. The germline gives CDR1 MNHEY, CDR2 SVGAGI. Written as DNA, the CDR3 is TGTGCAACCGGGGACTCTGGGGCCAACGTCCTGACTTTC. Its translation: CATGDSGANVLTF.

The gene calls are TRBV6-6 and TRBJ1-1, with 8 bases lining up with TRBD1. Germline V lookup: CDR1 MNHNY, CDR2 SVGAGI (reference sequence). This CDR3 has 16 residues. The V gene end was trimmed by 4 bases and the J gene end by 1 base; junction bases not matched to a gene: 8. CDR3 residues: CASSFPRGTGNTEAFF. CDR3 DNA sequence: TGTGCCAGCAGTTTCCCCAGGGGGACAGGGAACACTGAAGCTTTCTTT.

The chain links TRBV28 to TRBJ2-7, with D maybe TRBD2 (6 bases). Germline assignment: CDR1 MDHEN and CDR2 SYDVKM. The CDR3 extends over 12 amino acids. Trimming took 7 bases from V and 9 from J, leaving 16 bases between them. The CDR3, as DNA: TGTGCCAGCACCTATCCCCGGGGGTCGCAGTACTTC. This sequence encodes CASTYPRGSQYF.

The V and J genes are TRBV19 and TRBJ2-6, with TRBD1 as a possible D gene (6 bases). CDR3 length: 17 residues. Per the germline V gene, CDR1 is LNHDA and CDR2 is SQIVND (reference sequence). V was pared by 8 bases and J by 2 bases, with 19 bases between. CDR3 region: CASSDYAQGTGANVLTF. CDR3 DNA: TGTGCCAGTTCTGACTACGCACAGGGAACTGGGGCCAACGTCCTGACTTTC.